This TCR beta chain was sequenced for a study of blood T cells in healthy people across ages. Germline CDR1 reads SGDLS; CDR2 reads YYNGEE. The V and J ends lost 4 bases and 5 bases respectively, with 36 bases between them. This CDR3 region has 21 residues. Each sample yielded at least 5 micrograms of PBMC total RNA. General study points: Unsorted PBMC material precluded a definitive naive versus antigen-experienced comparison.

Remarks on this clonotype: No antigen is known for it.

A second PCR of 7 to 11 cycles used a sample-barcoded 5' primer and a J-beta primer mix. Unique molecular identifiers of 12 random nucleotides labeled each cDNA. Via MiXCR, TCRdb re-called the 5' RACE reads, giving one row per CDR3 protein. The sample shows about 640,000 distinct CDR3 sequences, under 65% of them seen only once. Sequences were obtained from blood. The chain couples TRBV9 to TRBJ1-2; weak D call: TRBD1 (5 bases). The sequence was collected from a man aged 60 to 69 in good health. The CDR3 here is CASSPHPSFRDRAHVKYGYTF. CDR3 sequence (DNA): TGTGCCAGCAGCCCGCATCCCTCCTTCCGGGACCGAGCCCATGTGAAATATGGCTACACCTTC.